A selection of T cell receptor beta chains follows, all from one sample in a study of blood T cell repertoires in COVID-19. Here immunoSEQ multiplex PCR was the method, and the copy in TCRdb shows in-frame clones only, minus some. The sample includes a few hundred thousand clones, 86% of them seen just once. Sequenced material: peripheral blood. These receptors all stem from a woman aged 55-75 years with COVID-19, enrolled during active disease. CDR3s include the opening cysteine and the closing phenylalanine or tryptophan.

v_gene	j_gene	CDR3aa
TRBV4-1	TRBJ1-2	CASSQGSQGTRNGYTF
TRBV2	TRBJ2-1	CASSEGAGDYNEQFF
TRBV9	TRBJ1-1	CASSVGADTEAFF
TRBV6-6	TRBJ1-2	CASSYPGSKQGYTF
TRBV2	TRBJ2-1	CASIPGQLYNEQFF
TRBV19	TRBJ1-1	CASSINGISLNTEAFF
TRBV10-2	TRBJ1-5	CASSTTGGVQPQHF
TRBV7-7	TRBJ2-1	CASSFLPPGQGIGGVMNEQFF
TRBV4-1	TRBJ2-5	CASSPRPGTSGGARETQYF
TRBV7-6	TRBJ1-1	CASSLEAGLDTEAFF
TRBV3-1/TRBV3-2	TRBJ1-5	CASSQNPGQGHQPQHF
TRBV4-1	TRBJ1-2	CASSQEPDRDYGYTF
TRBV6-5	TRBJ1-4	CASSKGQGLNEKLFF
TRBV6-1	TRBJ2-5	CASSELAGGPQETQYF
TRBV7-2	TRBJ1-3	CASSLTGVGFTIYF
TRBV5-1	TRBJ2-5	CASSLAGIAETQYF
TRBV7-6	TRBJ2-7	CASSLGGAPNYEQYF
TRBV29-1	TRBJ2-2	CSVRPGLVGTGELFF
TRBV10-2	TRBJ2-3	CASSEFLAGSTDTQYF
TRBV5-1	TRBJ2-7	CASSLQGAPPGEQYF
TRBV30	TRBJ2-5	CAWTLSVRETQYF
TRBV3-1/TRBV3-2	TRBJ2-3	CASSPGLYTQYF
TRBV18	TRBJ1-4	CASSPFDRGRGEKLFF